The source of this TCR beta chain is a study of T-cell reconstitution after alpha-beta-depleted transplantation in children. This CDR3 region has 16 residues. Trimming cost V 1 base and J 6 bases; bases outside gene matches: 5. The V gene's germline CDR1 is MNHNS and CDR2 SASEGT. Unique molecular identifiers were incorporated during preparation of the TCRbeta library. TCRdb re-called the PCR reads with MiXCR, one entry per CDR3 protein. The table lists around 600,000 distinct CDR3 sequences, about 23% of them singletons. Regarding the study as a whole: Newly produced T cells mostly accounted for T-cell counts and diversity one year post-transplant. At around two months after transplant, the alpha-beta T cells were reportedly derived from several hundred expanded clones that came from non-depleted graft cells. TCRbeta diversity was high at day 60 in some patients (a result of surviving recipient T cells and thymic progenitors).

This clonotype was counted many times. Antigen unknown. V is TRBV6-1 and J is TRBJ2-1; 11 bases are a match to TRBD1. The sample was PBMCs, mostly from graft donor cells, taken 360 days after TCRalphabeta/CD19-depleted stem cell transplant. This TCR was sampled from a boy younger than two who had a stem cell transplant for acute myeloid leukemia, so the T cells may come from the graft donor. CDR3 sequence reads: CASSEEGTGGFNEQFF. The CDR3 DNA reads TGTGCCAGCAGTGAAGAAGGGACAGGGGGGTTCAATGAGCAGTTCTTC.